These 21 T cell receptor beta chains were all obtained from the same sample, sequenced in a study of OX40 agonist ivuxolimab in advanced cancers. The assay was immunoSEQ multiplex PCR, and TCRdb's table has in-frame clones only and misses some. Of just over 70,000 clones listed, 84% are singletons. Source: CD4+ or CD8+ T cells sorted from blood, taken in a trial of the OX40 agonist ivuxolimab. These receptors all come from an adult with an advanced solid tumor such as melanoma, head and neck, liver or kidney cancer.

J is TRBJ2-2 and V is TRBV2; TRBD1 agrees at 8 bases. After removal of 6 bases from V and 1 base from J, the junction contained 13 bases not matched to a gene. The CDR3 covers 18 residues. The germline CDR1 and CDR2 sequences are SNHLY and FYNNEI. CDR3 residues: CASRLNARTGKNTGELFF. In DNA, the CDR3 is TGTGCCAGCAGGCTCAACGCCAGGACAGGGAAGAACACCGGGGAGCTGTTTTTT.

The V gene is TRBV18, the J gene TRBJ2-1; 13 bases match TRBD2. With V trimmed by 5 bases and J by 0 bases, 4 bases remained unmatched. The CDR3 contains 17 residues. Germline V CDR1 and CDR2: KGHSH, LQKENI. The CDR3 region has the DNA TGTGCCAGCTCATCGACTAGCGGGGGGAGCTCCTACAATGAGCAGTTCTTC. As protein: CASSSTSGGSSYNEQFF.

The chain couples TRBV2 to TRBJ1-5; no clear D gene. The germline CDR1 and CDR2 sequences are SNHLY and FYNNEI. Trimming removed 1 base from V and 2 bases from J, with 6 bases in between. CDR3 length equals 14 residues. The CDR3 bases are TGTGCCAGCAGTGAAGGTTTAGGCAATCAGCCCCAGCATTTT. This codes for CASSEGLGNQPQHF. Based on the CDR3 plus reference TRBV2 and TRBJ1-5, the full variable domain is EPEVTQTPSHQVTQMGQEVILRCVPISNHLYFYWYRQILGQKVEFLVSFYNNEISEKSEIFDDQFSVERPDGSNFTLKIRSTKLEDSAMYFCASSEGLGNQPQHFGDGTRLSIL.

This chain links TRBV6-1 with TRBJ1-5; D call uncertain. The CDR3 is 15 residues long. Trimming removed 6 bases from V and 0 bases from J, with 12 bases in between. Germline V lookup: CDR1 MNHNS, CDR2 SASEGT. CDR3 loop: CASRKGSDSNQPQHF. In nucleotides, the CDR3 is TGTGCCAGCAGGAAAGGCTCGGATAGCAATCAGCCCCAGCATTTT.

V gene TRBV9 combines with J gene TRBJ1-5; D is undetermined. This CDR3 is 14 amino acids long. Germline values: CDR1 SGDLS, CDR2 YYNGEE. Trimming took 3 bases from V and 7 from J, leaving 14 bases between them. The CDR3 bases are TGTGCCAGCAGCGAGGGAGTCTCGGCCCAGCCCCAGCATTTT. Translated, it gives CASSEGVSAQPQHF.

About this clone itself: Without the conserved terminal phenylalanine or tryptophan, this CDR3 likely stems from a read error. Because the CDR3's place on the DNA is in doubt, the DNA is left out and the CDR3 is given as listed by TCRdb. The chain recombines TRBV20-1 with TRBJ1-2. The CDR3 extends over 8 residues, inclusive of both ends. The germline CDR1 and CDR2 sequences are DFQATT and SNEGSKA (reference sequence). The CDR3 sequence is CSASGRFG.

The V gene is TRBV28, the J gene TRBJ2-7; D is perhaps TRBD1 or TRBD2 (5 bases each). The CDR3 contains 15 residues. In germline, CDR1 is MDHEN, CDR2 SYDVKM. Trimming removed 5 bases at V and 5 bases at J, with 19 bases between. The DNA of the CDR3 is TGTGCCAGCAGTCTCACGGGACGGATGGGGCACGAGCAGTACTTC. Translated: CASSLTGRMGHEQYF.

The V and J genes are TRBV11-3 and TRBJ1-1, with 9 bases that match TRBD1. This CDR3 is 16 amino acids long. Germline values: CDR1 SGHNT, CDR2 YENEEA. V was clipped by 5 bases and J by 1 base; unmatched bases: 8. The CDR3 is CASSPGGGQGNTEAFF. For the CDR3, the DNA is TGTGCCAGCAGCCCTGGGGGGGGACAGGGGAACACTGAAGCTTTCTTT.

The chain combines TRBV13 with TRBJ2-3; 11 nucleotides match TRBD2. There are 19 residues in the CDR3. Unmatched junction bases numbered 12, after V lost 4 bases and J lost 0 bases. Germline V gene lookup returns CDR1 PRHDT and CDR2 FYEKMQ (reference sequence). The CDR3 sequence: CASSSILAGAPISTDTQYF. CDR3 in DNA: TGTGCCAGCAGCTCCATACTAGCGGGGGCCCCGATTAGCACAGATACGCAGTATTTT.

CDR3 loop: CASALRTEAFF. As DNA, the CDR3 is TGTGCCAGCGCACTGCGCACTGAAGCTTTCTTT. This chain links TRBV19 with TRBJ1-1; no firm D call. The CDR3 extends over 11 amino acids. Germline V gene sequence: CDR1 LNHDA, CDR2 SQIVND (reference sequence). Trimming shortened V by 9 bases and J by 4 bases, and 9 bases separated the two germline ends.

The J gene is TRBJ1-1, the V gene TRBV20-1; D unclear. Trimming removed 6 bases at V and 1 base at J, with 6 bases between. Germline V gene lookup returns CDR1 DFQATT and CDR2 SNEGSKA (reference sequence). This CDR3 contains 11 residues. Written as DNA, the CDR3 is TGCAGTGCGCGGTGGAACACTGAAGCTTTCTTT. Translated, it gives CSARWNTEAFF.

The rearrangement joins TRBV19 to TRBJ1-5; TRBD1 is a possible D gene (6 bases). In germline, CDR1 is LNHDA, CDR2 SQIVND (reference sequence). The CDR3 runs to 16 residues. Trimming stripped 5 bases from V and 2 bases from J, with 16 bases between. The CDR3 protein is CASSPRQGQGNQPQHF. DNA for the CDR3: TGTGCCAGTAGTCCCCGGCAGGGGCAGGGCAATCAGCCCCAGCATTTT.

This chain uses TRBV6-6 with TRBJ2-1; TRBD2 agrees at 9 bases. CDR3 length equals 15 residues. Germline V gives CDR1 MNHNY, CDR2 SVGAGI (reference sequence). Losses at the gene ends were 5 bases for V and 7 bases for J; bases not matched to a gene: 9. The CDR3 sequence: CASSPSGAGENEQFF. CDR3 DNA sequence: TGTGCCAGCAGTCCTAGCGGGGCCGGGGAAAATGAGCAGTTCTTC.

V gene TRBV19 combines with J gene TRBJ2-3, with 7 bases that match TRBD1. The CDR3 is 15 residues long. Germline values: CDR1 LNHDA, CDR2 SQIVND (reference sequence). Trimming at V came to 6 bases and at J to 0 bases, leaving 6 bases not matched to a gene. This CDR3 reads CASSRDRRSTDTQYF. The CDR3 DNA is TGTGCCAGTAGCCGGGACAGACGAAGCACAGATACGCAGTATTTT.

The genes are TRBV28 and TRBJ1-5; 8 nucleotides agree with TRBD1. The J segment lost 7 bases and the V segment lost 2 bases, leaving 7 bases of the junction unmatched. The length of the CDR3 is 15 residues. Germline V lookup: CDR1 MDHEN, CDR2 SYDVKM. The CDR3 bases are TGTGCCAGCAGTTTAGACAGGGGCTTGGGACAGCCCCAGCATTTT. This sequence encodes CASSLDRGLGQPQHF. The full variable domain, its missing parts supplied by reference TRBV28 and TRBJ1-5, is DVKVTQSSRYLVKRTGEKVFLECVQDMDHENMFWYRQDPGLGLRLIYFSYDVKMKEKGDIPEGYSVSREKKERFSLILESASTNQTSMYLCASSLDRGLGQPQHFGDGTRLSIL.

CDR3 in DNA: TGTGCCAGCAGTTATCAGGGTCCGTCAGGGGACACTGAAGCTTTCTTT. This gives the protein CASSYQGPSGDTEAFF. The chain employs TRBV13 and TRBJ1-1, with a possible D match to TRBD1 (6 bases). The germline V gene has CDR1 PRHDT and CDR2 FYEKMQ (reference sequence). Trimming shortened V by 6 bases and J by 3 bases, and 20 bases separated the two germline ends. The CDR3 covers 16 residues. Based on the CDR3 plus reference TRBV13 and TRBJ1-1, the full variable domain is AAGVIQSPRHLIKEKRETATLKCYPIPRHDTVYWYQQGPGQDPQFLISFYEKMQSDKGSIPDRFSAQQFSDYHSELNMSSLELGDSALYFCASSYQGPSGDTEAFFGQGTRLTVV.

The rearrangement uses TRBV5-1 and TRBJ2-2; possible D gene TRBD2, 6 bases. Trimming shortened V by 7 bases and J by 2 bases, and 18 bases separated the two germline ends. The CDR3 runs to 16 residues. In germline, CDR1 is SGHRS, CDR2 YFSETQ. This CDR3 reads CASSSSAGLNTGELFF. The CDR3 coding sequence is TGCGCCAGCTCATCCTCCGCGGGGCTAAACACCGGGGAGCTGTTTTTT.

About this clone itself: Mismatch with germline at one junction end may stem from a read error. The V gene is TRBV5-1, the J gene TRBJ2-3; 11 positions agree with TRBD2. CDR3 size: 16 residues. CDR1 SGHRS and CDR2 YFSETQ come from the germline V gene. CDR3 bases: TGCGCCAGCAGTTTGGGCGGGACTAGCGGAACAGATACGCAGTATTTT. This encodes CASSLGGTSGTDTQYF.

The chain is built from TRBV28 and TRBJ2-2; the D gene could be TRBD1 or TRBD2 (5 bases each). Germline V gene sequence: CDR1 MDHEN, CDR2 SYDVKM. The CDR3 is 16 residues long. The V end lost 4 bases, the J end lost 3 bases, and 15 bases lay between the germline ends. The CDR3 protein is CASSSPGATHTGELFF. In DNA form, the CDR3 reads TGTGCCAGCAGTTCCCCCGGGGCTACACACACCGGGGAGCTGTTTTTT. The full variable domain, completed using reference TRBV28 and TRBJ2-2, is DVKVTQSSRYLVKRTGEKVFLECVQDMDHENMFWYRQDPGLGLRLIYFSYDVKMKEKGDIPEGYSVSREKKERFSLILESASTNQTSMYLCASSSPGATHTGELFFGEGSRLTVL.

This chain joins TRBV14 and TRBJ1-3, with 7 bases identical to TRBD1. The trim removed 4 bases at V and 0 bases at J, leaving 6 bases unmatched. This CDR3 is 16 amino acids long. CDR1 and CDR2 from the germline V gene are SGHDN and FVKESK. The DNA of the CDR3 is TGTGCCAGCAGCCCTACCGGGACAGTCTCTGGAAACACCATATATTTT. Its protein is CASSPTGTVSGNTIYF.

The chain joins TRBV18 to TRBJ1-1; D might be TRBD1 (5 bases). Trimming cost V 5 bases and J 10 bases, with 23 bases left between them. The length of the CDR3 is 15 residues. The germline V gene encodes CDR1 KGHSH and CDR2 LQKENI. CDR3 coding DNA: TGTGCCAGCTCAACCCAGGGATACGCGGGTGGGGGAGCTTTCTTT. Protein: CASSTQGYAGGGAFF.